Listed below are T cell receptor beta chains from one sample, sequenced in a study of post-analysis software for immune sequencing data. TCRdb analysed the PCR reads with MiXCR anew, one entry per CDR3 protein. The sample lists under 650,000 distinct CDR3 sequences, around 47% occurring once. The sequenced material came from blood. The receptors stem from a girl under 18 with multiple sclerosis. Each CDR3 is given without its conserved first and last residue.

cdr3_aa j_call v_call
ASTQGSGGETQY TRBJ2-5 TRBV12-3/TRBV12-4
AISPSLGTSGFSLSYNEQF TRBJ2-1 TRBV10-3
ASSLYPGPLNGYT TRBJ1-2 TRBV11-2
ASSSEKRGGEQF TRBJ2-1 TRBV12-3/TRBV12-4
ASSMGAYNEQF TRBJ2-1 TRBV7-3
ASSLLDYT TRBJ1-2 TRBV12-3/TRBV12-4
ASRGPPVPLAF TRBJ1-1 TRBV12-3/TRBV12-4
ASSLDSGGADFEQY TRBJ2-7 TRBV5-1
ASSSWTSVNNEQF TRBJ2-1 TRBV7-6
ASSFRDYQETQY TRBJ2-5 TRBV11-3
ASNPGETQY TRBJ2-5 TRBV2
ASSLRDRGHEQY TRBJ2-7 TRBV5-1
ASSVEGAEWGEQY TRBJ2-7 TRBV9
ASSLNQGNTEAF TRBJ1-1 TRBV7-2
ASSPRWSGTADTQY TRBJ2-3 TRBV5-1
ASSVYPLRDTYEQY . TRBV5-1
ASSLVDNEQF TRBJ2-1 TRBV7-6
ASSPRGRENEQF TRBJ2-1 TRBV13
ASSGGPGANVLT TRBJ2-6 TRBV5-1
ASSPSGRSIYEQY TRBJ2-7 TRBV7-2
ASSFPGQLSYEQY TRBJ2-7 TRBV11-1
ASSLWTGGDYEQY TRBJ2-7 TRBV7-8
ASSLAGVPKGGETQY TRBJ2-5 TRBV5-1
ASSLGGSETQY TRBJ2-5 TRBV7-9
SVVVPKGGDTDTQY TRBJ2-3 TRBV29-1
ASSLGTVGPNYGYT TRBJ1-2 TRBV5-1
SARSRGPDTQY TRBJ2-3 TRBV20-1
AISESRGNEQF TRBJ2-1 TRBV10-3
ASGLEGSWQPQH TRBJ1-5 TRBV12-5
ASSFSLVKGPDTQY TRBJ2-3 TRBV7-2
ASSFTGRTSGSETQY TRBJ2-5 TRBV7-2
ASSPAGTGPNQPQH TRBJ1-5 TRBV12-3/TRBV12-4
ASSLAPRGEQY TRBJ2-7 TRBV5-1
ASSLSGRGQPQH TRBJ1-5 TRBV12-3/TRBV12-4
ASSLRRDSSYNEQF TRBJ2-1 TRBV11-2
ASSITSYNEQF TRBJ2-1 TRBV7-3
SAPPRGAVGVGIYT TRBJ1-2 TRBV20-1
ASSLEGLAGVWETQY TRBJ2-5 TRBV5-1
ASSQERSTQY . TRBV12-3/TRBV12-4
ASSLRDTYEQY TRBJ2-7 TRBV12-3/TRBV12-4
ASSYPGAGQNNEQF TRBJ2-1 TRBV6-6
AWDASVSGYT TRBJ1-2 TRBV30
SVEDRGETVNTEAF TRBJ1-1 TRBV29-1
ASSSRTGNEQY TRBJ2-7 TRBV7-6
ASSDTGSDTEAF TRBJ1-1 TRBV5-1